Listed below are T cell receptor beta chains from one sample, sequenced in a study of blood T cell repertoires in COVID-19. Produced via immunoSEQ multiplex PCR; TCRdb's table is partial and in-frame only. This table holds 200,000 to 250,000 clones, about 86% found once. The specimen was peripheral blood. All receptors derive from an elderly man with acute or convalescent COVID-19. Each CDR3 is given with its conserved first and last residue. Fields, in order: D gene, J gene, clone size, V gene, CDR3 protein, CDR3 DNA. D genes are given only for firm matches. Not all rows give a size; the values are once, few, many and, for expanded clones, a class.

d_call: TRBD1; j_call: TRBJ2-7; clone_size: -; v_call: TRBV10-3; cdr3_aa: CAISDTGTGGTYEQYF; cdr3_nt: TGTGCCATCAGTGATACCGGGACAGGGGGCACCTACGAGCAGTACTTC
d_call: TRBD1; j_call: TRBJ2-1; clone_size: -; v_call: TRBV7-6; cdr3_aa: CASSFGQGYNEQFF; cdr3_nt: TGTGCCAGCAGCTTTGGACAGGGGTACAATGAGCAGTTCTTC
d_call: -; j_call: TRBJ2-6; clone_size: -; v_call: TRBV16; cdr3_aa: CASSPLSGANVLTF; cdr3_nt: TGTGCCAGCAGCCCCCTATCTGGGGCCAACGTCCTGACTTTC
d_call: -; j_call: TRBJ1-4; clone_size: -; v_call: TRBV7-2; cdr3_aa: CASTLHGGRNEKLFF; cdr3_nt: TGTGCCAGCACCCTCCACGGGGGGCGGAACGAAAAACTGTTTTTT
d_call: -; j_call: TRBJ2-5; clone_size: -; v_call: TRBV5-1; cdr3_aa: CASSLGRTGRETQYF; cdr3_nt: TGCGCCAGCAGCTTGGGACGAACAGGTCGGGAGACCCAGTACTTC
d_call: -; j_call: TRBJ2-1; clone_size: -; v_call: TRBV5-1; cdr3_aa: CASSLGQGQREQFF; cdr3_nt: TGCGCCAGCAGCTTGGGGCAGGGACAAAGGGAGCAGTTCTTC
d_call: -; j_call: TRBJ1-3; clone_size: -; v_call: TRBV19; cdr3_aa: CASTQDRSSGNTIYF; cdr3_nt: TGTGCCAGTACCCAGGACAGAAGCTCTGGAAACACCATATATTTT
d_call: -; j_call: TRBJ2-2; clone_size: -; v_call: TRBV6-2/TRBV6-3; cdr3_aa: CASSYVAYSNTGELFF; cdr3_nt: TGTGCCAGCAGTTACGTAGCGTATTCGAACACCGGGGAGCTGTTTTTT
d_call: -; j_call: TRBJ1-6; clone_size: -; v_call: TRBV19; cdr3_aa: CASTRTPPSPLHF; cdr3_nt: TGTGCCAGTACCCGGACTCCCCCTTCACCCCTCCACTTT
d_call: -; j_call: TRBJ1-1; clone_size: few; v_call: TRBV3-1/TRBV3-2; cdr3_aa: CASSQVQNTEAFF; cdr3_nt: TGTGCCAGCAGCCAAGTACAGAACACTGAAGCTTTCTTT
d_call: TRBD2; j_call: TRBJ2-3; clone_size: few; v_call: TRBV4-2; cdr3_aa: CASSQDFAGGPTDTQYF; cdr3_nt: TGTGCCAGCAGCCAAGATTTCGCGGGGGGGCCCACAGATACGCAGTATTTT
d_call: TRBD2; j_call: TRBJ2-7; clone_size: -; v_call: TRBV28; cdr3_aa: CASSIGGLVPYEQYF; cdr3_nt: TGTGCCAGCAGTATCGGCGGACTAGTTCCGTACGAGCAGTACTTC
d_call: -; j_call: TRBJ1-5; clone_size: -; v_call: TRBV2; cdr3_aa: CASRNNRLSNQPQHF; cdr3_nt: TGTGCCAGCAGAAACAACAGGTTGAGCAATCAGCCCCAGCATTTT
d_call: -; j_call: TRBJ1-2; clone_size: -; v_call: TRBV6-5; cdr3_aa: CASSPALPPGYTF; cdr3_nt: TGTGCCAGCAGTCCCGCACTCCCGCCTGGCTACACCTTC
d_call: TRBD1; j_call: TRBJ2-7; clone_size: few; v_call: TRBV5-6; cdr3_aa: CASSLAGQVNEQYF; cdr3_nt: TGTGCCAGCAGCTTGGCGGGACAGGTTAACGAGCAGTACTTC
d_call: -; j_call: TRBJ2-3; clone_size: -; v_call: TRBV2; cdr3_aa: CASSEGRVGTSTDTQYF; cdr3_nt: TGTGCCAGCAGTGAGGGCAGAGTGGGTACTAGCACAGATACGCAGTATTTT
d_call: -; j_call: TRBJ1-1; clone_size: -; v_call: TRBV11-2; cdr3_aa: CASSLALSVYEAFF; cdr3_nt: TGTGCCAGCAGCTTAGCTCTGAGTGTCTATGAAGCTTTCTTT
d_call: -; j_call: TRBJ1-2; clone_size: -; v_call: TRBV7-2; cdr3_aa: CASSLEKQGLNGYTF; cdr3_nt: TGTGCCAGCAGCTTAGAGAAACAGGGCCTTAATGGCTACACCTTC
d_call: TRBD2; j_call: TRBJ2-5; clone_size: -; v_call: TRBV10-3; cdr3_aa: CATAGTSVQETQYF; cdr3_nt: TGTGCCACTGCCGGGACTAGCGTACAAGAGACCCAGTACTTC
d_call: TRBD2; j_call: TRBJ2-1; clone_size: few; v_call: TRBV7-9; cdr3_aa: CASSLVGGGAFNEQFF; cdr3_nt: TGTGCCAGCAGCTTAGTGGGCGGGGGGGCCTTCAATGAGCAGTTCTTC
d_call: TRBD1; j_call: TRBJ1-6; clone_size: -; v_call: TRBV7-2; cdr3_aa: CASSPQGFTSPLHF; cdr3_nt: TGTGCCAGCAGCCCACAGGGGTTTACATCACCCCTCCACTTT
d_call: -; j_call: TRBJ1-1; clone_size: -; v_call: TRBV4-3; cdr3_aa: CASSPTGMNTEAFF; cdr3_nt: TGCGCCAGCAGCCCGACAGGTATGAACACTGAAGCTTTCTTT
d_call: -; j_call: TRBJ1-1; clone_size: -; v_call: TRBV15; cdr3_aa: CATREQMNTEAFF; cdr3_nt: TGTGCCACTCGGGAGCAGATGAACACTGAAGCTTTCTTT
d_call: TRBD2; j_call: TRBJ2-1; clone_size: -; v_call: TRBV4-2; cdr3_aa: CASSQDRASGRRKDEQFF; cdr3_nt: TGTGCCAGCAGCCAAGATAGGGCTAGCGGGCGCCGAAAGGATGAGCAGTTCTTC
d_call: TRBD1; j_call: TRBJ2-1; clone_size: -; v_call: TRBV4-3; cdr3_aa: CASRRDRGMNEQFF; cdr3_nt: TGCGCCAGCAGAAGGGACAGGGGGATGAATGAGCAGTTCTTC
d_call: -; j_call: TRBJ2-4; clone_size: once; v_call: TRBV5-1; cdr3_aa: CASSLARGPTKNIQYF; cdr3_nt: TGCGCCAGCAGCTTGGCCAGGGGTCCGACGAAAAACATTCAGTACTTC
d_call: -; j_call: TRBJ2-7; clone_size: few; v_call: TRBV7-9; cdr3_aa: CASSRVVLDSLSYEQYF; cdr3_nt: TGTGCCAGCAGTCGAGTAGTTTTAGACTCATTATCCTACGAGCAGTACTTC
d_call: TRBD1; j_call: TRBJ1-1; clone_size: once; v_call: TRBV5-1; cdr3_aa: CASSSWTGNTEAFF; cdr3_nt: TGCGCCAGCAGCTCCTGGACAGGGAACACTGAAGCTTTCTTT
d_call: TRBD1; j_call: TRBJ2-7; clone_size: -; v_call: TRBV7-2; cdr3_aa: CASSTRTGTYEQYF; cdr3_nt: TGTGCCAGCAGCACCAGGACAGGAACCTACGAGCAGTACTTC
d_call: TRBD1; j_call: TRBJ1-6; clone_size: -; v_call: TRBV5-1; cdr3_aa: CASSPKTGSRSYNSPLHF; cdr3_nt: TGCGCCAGCAGCCCCAAGACAGGGTCTAGGTCCTATAATTCACCCCTCCACTTT
d_call: -; j_call: TRBJ1-3; clone_size: -; v_call: TRBV4-2; cdr3_aa: CASSQDNRGERAGNTIYF; cdr3_nt: TGTGCCAGCAGCCAAGATAACCGGGGGGAAAGGGCTGGAAACACCATATATTTT
d_call: TRBD2; j_call: TRBJ2-1; clone_size: -; v_call: TRBV4-1; cdr3_aa: CASSQIAGAGGGEQFF; cdr3_nt: TGCGCCAGCAGCCAAATAGCGGGAGCCGGTGGTGGTGAGCAGTTCTTC
d_call: -; j_call: TRBJ1-3; clone_size: few; v_call: TRBV19; cdr3_aa: CASSPQGPGNTIYF; cdr3_nt: TGTGCCAGTAGTCCGCAGGGGCCTGGAAACACCATATATTTT
d_call: TRBD2; j_call: TRBJ2-1; clone_size: -; v_call: TRBV24-1; cdr3_aa: CATSDLPVAGADNEQFF; cdr3_nt: TGTGCCACCAGTGATTTGCCGGTGGCGGGAGCGGACAATGAGCAGTTCTTC
d_call: TRBD1; j_call: TRBJ2-6; clone_size: -; v_call: TRBV13; cdr3_aa: CASSPDRGLSSGANVLTF; cdr3_nt: TGTGCCAGCAGCCCGGACAGGGGCCTGAGCTCTGGGGCCAACGTCCTGACTTTC
d_call: -; j_call: TRBJ2-5; clone_size: few; v_call: TRBV5-1; cdr3_aa: CASSLARAGRETQYF; cdr3_nt: TGCGCCAGCAGCTTGGCCAGGGCGGGGAGGGAGACCCAGTACTTC
d_call: -; j_call: TRBJ1-1; clone_size: -; v_call: TRBV3-1/TRBV3-2; cdr3_aa: CASSRLAGAEAFF; cdr3_nt: TGTGCCAGCAGCCGGCTAGCTGGGGCTGAAGCTTTCTTT
d_call: TRBD1; j_call: TRBJ2-2; clone_size: -; v_call: TRBV9; cdr3_aa: CASSVVGTGLTGELFF; cdr3_nt: TGTGCCAGCAGCGTAGTGGGGACAGGGCTCACCGGGGAGCTGTTTTTT
d_call: -; j_call: TRBJ1-5; clone_size: -; v_call: TRBV24-1; cdr3_aa: CATSDRTFNQPQHF; cdr3_nt: TGTGCCACCAGTGATCGGACATTCAATCAGCCCCAGCATTTT
d_call: -; j_call: TRBJ2-5; clone_size: -; v_call: TRBV20-1; cdr3_aa: CSASETAGRTQYF; cdr3_nt: TGCAGTGCTAGTGAAACGGCGGGTAGGACCCAGTACTTC
d_call: -; j_call: TRBJ2-7; clone_size: -; v_call: TRBV21-1; cdr3_aa: CASSKDHGQGAYEQYF; cdr3_nt: TGTGCCAGCAGCAAAGACCACGGACAGGGCGCCTACGAGCAGTACTTC
d_call: -; j_call: TRBJ1-1; clone_size: -; v_call: TRBV27; cdr3_aa: CASSLYAGNPEAFF; cdr3_nt: TGTGCCAGCAGTTTATACGCGGGAAACCCTGAAGCTTTCTTT
d_call: TRBD2; j_call: TRBJ2-1; clone_size: -; v_call: TRBV5-4; cdr3_aa: CASSRLIAGGNEQFF; cdr3_nt: TGTGCCAGCAGCCGACTTATAGCGGGGGGGAATGAGCAGTTCTTC
d_call: -; j_call: TRBJ1-1; clone_size: -; v_call: TRBV29-1; cdr3_aa: CSAQKNTEAFF; cdr3_nt: TGCAGCGCACAGAAAAACACCGAAGCTTTCTTT
d_call: -; j_call: TRBJ1-2; clone_size: -; v_call: TRBV19; cdr3_aa: CASTDNSGLRLGYTF; cdr3_nt: TGTGCCAGTACCGATAACTCGGGACTCCGATTGGGCTACACCTTC
d_call: -; j_call: TRBJ2-3; clone_size: -; v_call: TRBV27; cdr3_aa: CASSLSNGDTQYF; cdr3_nt: TGTGCCAGCAGTTTATCAAACGGGGATACGCAGTATTTT
d_call: -; j_call: TRBJ2-7; clone_size: -; v_call: TRBV27; cdr3_aa: CASSQRPGVGVYEQYF; cdr3_nt: TGTGCCAGCAGTCAAAGGCCGGGGGTAGGGGTGTACGAGCAGTACTTC
d_call: TRBD2; j_call: TRBJ2-3; clone_size: -; v_call: TRBV6-6; cdr3_aa: CASSGTSGTSTDTQYF; cdr3_nt: TGTGCCAGCAGTGGGACTAGCGGAACTAGCACAGATACGCAGTATTTT
d_call: TRBD2; j_call: TRBJ2-3; clone_size: -; v_call: TRBV7-8; cdr3_aa: CASSLGGGGGADTQYF; cdr3_nt: TGTGCCAGCAGCTTAGGCGGCGGGGGGGGCGCAGATACGCAGTATTTT
d_call: -; j_call: TRBJ2-5; clone_size: -; v_call: TRBV10-3; cdr3_aa: CAISDRGAREETQYF; cdr3_nt: TGTGCCATCAGTGATCGGGGGGCCCGGGAGGAGACCCAGTACTTC